Shown below are 16 T cell receptor beta chains from a single sample sequenced in a study of PD-1 blockade in classical Hodgkin lymphoma. Described time point: cycle 4 day 1 (C4D1), after 6 weeks of nivolumab. After autologous stem cell transplantation all patients relapsed, and prior brentuximab vedotin exposure differed between cohorts. Purification of CD4+ T cells from thawed PBMCs was performed via magnetic negative selection. Clones were read by immunoSEQ multiplex PCR, and TCRdb kept only the in-frame ones, dropping some. The data hold about 28,000 clones, with under 80% observed a single time. The material sequenced was CD4+ T cells from blood, taken before the fourth cycle of nivolumab. These receptors were taken from a human donor with classical Hodgkin lymphoma.

There are a few counts of this clone. The chain joins TRBV6-5 to TRBJ1-2, with 7 bases matching TRBD1. Germline V lookup: CDR1 MNHEY, CDR2 SVGAGI. J gave up 9 bases and V 5 bases, and 6 bases lay outside the gene matches. CDR3 length equals 12 residues. CDR3 amino acids: CASSARQGRYTF. The CDR3 DNA sequence: TGTGCCAGCAGTGCGCGACAGGGACGCTACACCTTC.

A single count supports this clone. The V and J genes are TRBV7-6 and TRBJ2-3; 11 bases align to TRBD2. The germline V gene has CDR1 SGHVS and CDR2 FNYEAQ. The J segment lost 7 bases and the V segment lost 5 bases, leaving 11 bases of the junction unmatched. This CDR3 contains 16 residues. CDR3 nucleotides: TGTGCCAGCAGCCACGCCCTAGCGGGGGGACGCAATACGCAGTATTTT. This encodes CASSHALAGGRNTQYF.

This chain uses TRBV6-5 with TRBJ2-1, with TRBD1 matching 10 bases. In germline, CDR1 is MNHEY, CDR2 SVGAGI. V was clipped by 4 bases and J by 13 bases; unmatched bases: 13. This CDR3 contains 15 residues. CDR3 protein: CASSSLGTGDGSQFF. The CDR3 DNA sequence: TGTGCCAGCAGTTCCCTCGGGACAGGGGACGGGTCTCAGTTCTTC.

The chain is built from TRBV13 and TRBJ2-7; 8 bases are shared with TRBD1. Germline trimming cut 3 bases from V and 3 bases from J; bases unmatched to any gene: 10. Germline CDR1 and CDR2: PRHDT and FYEKMQ (reference sequence). The CDR3 is 16 residues long. The CDR3 loop reads CASSFGQGAYGYEQYF. The CDR3 region has the DNA TGTGCCAGCAGCTTTGGCCAGGGGGCATATGGCTACGAGCAGTACTTC.

The chain carries TRBV7-9 and TRBJ2-3; no clear D. Trimming shortened V by 7 bases and J by 9 bases, and 11 bases separated the two germline ends. This CDR3 contains 11 residues. Looked up from germline, CDR1 is SEHNR and CDR2 is FQNEAQ (reference sequence). CDR3 protein: CASTYTRTQYF. The CDR3, as DNA: TGTGCCAGCACCTATACGAGAACGCAGTATTTT.

The chain employs TRBV5-1 and TRBJ1-3; D might be TRBD1 (6 bases). CDR1 and CDR2 (germline): SGHRS, YFSETQ. Trimming removed 0 bases at V and 6 bases at J, with 10 bases between. The CDR3 has 14 residues. CDR3 loop: CASSLAGAANTIYF. CDR3 in DNA: TGCGCCAGCAGCTTGGCGGGGGCTGCAAACACCATATATTTT.

This sequence joins TRBV9 and TRBJ2-3; D is perhaps TRBD2 (5 bases). The CDR3 covers 14 residues. Germline V lookup: CDR1 SGDLS, CDR2 YYNGEE. Trimming left V 4 bases short and J 4 bases short, with 13 bases between. The CDR3 DNA sequence: TGTGCCAGCAGCCCCCGCAGAGGGTCAGATACGCAGTATTTT. Translation gives CASSPRRGSDTQYF.

This chain links TRBV4-2 with TRBJ2-3, with 8 bases matching TRBD2. The CDR3 totals 16 residues. Germline V lookup: CDR1 LGHNA, CDR2 YNFKEQ. With 1 base clipped from V and 6 bases from J, the junction kept 9 bases outside the gene matches. In nucleotides, the CDR3 is TGTGCCAGCAGCCAAGGGGGGACTAGTGATGGTGATACGCAGTATTTT. Amino acids: CASSQGGTSDGDTQYF.

The gene calls are TRBV7-8 and TRBJ1-2, with D possibly being TRBD1 (5 bases). Germline-derived CDR1 and CDR2 are SGHVS and FQNEAQ. Trimming left V 0 bases short and J 6 bases short, with 11 bases between. The CDR3 totals 14 residues. In DNA, the CDR3 is TGTGCCAGCAGCTTAGCGATCAGGGCGGATGGCTACACCTTC. Protein product: CASSLAIRADGYTF. Looking up the rest from reference TRBV7-8 and TRBJ1-2 gives the full variable domain: GAGVSQSPRYKVAKRGQDVALRCDPISGHVSLFWYQQALGQGPEFLTYFQNEAQLDKSGLPSDRFFAERPEGSVSTLKIQRTQQEDSAVYLCASSLAIRADGYTFGSGTRLTVV.

J is TRBJ1-5 and V is TRBV5-4, with D possibly TRBD1 on 6 matching bases. Germline CDR1 reads SGHNT; CDR2 reads YYREEE (reference sequence). V lost 2 bases, J lost 2 bases, and 23 bases lay in between. The CDR3 is 19 residues long. CDR3 DNA sequence: TGTGCCAGCAGCTTCTACCCCCCCCGAGGGGGGGGTGGCAATCAGCCCCAGCATTTT. Translation gives CASSFYPPRGGGGNQPQHF.

The J gene is TRBJ2-1, the V gene TRBV5-6; the D is unclear. The CDR3 contains 13 residues. Germline values: CDR1 SGHDT, CDR2 YYEEEE. V was shortened by 2 bases and J by 3 bases, with 6 bases between the two germline ends. CDR3 DNA: TGTGCCAGCAGCTTTCGAAGCTACAATGAGCAGTTCTTC. The encoded protein is CASSFRSYNEQFF.

The rearrangement joins TRBV2 to TRBJ1-1; no clear D gene. The V gene lost 4 bases and the J gene lost 1 base, with 10 bases spanning the gap. Per germline, CDR1 SNHLY and CDR2 FYNNEI. The CDR3 sequence is 14 residues long. CDR3 coding DNA: TGTGCCAGCAGTGTCCAAAATCCGAACACTGAAGCTTTCTTT. Its protein product is CASSVQNPNTEAFF.

A few counts support this clone. The V call is TRBV19, the J call TRBJ2-7; 11 nucleotides agree with TRBD2. CDR1 and CDR2 from the germline V gene are LNHDA and SQIVND (reference sequence). The CDR3 runs 15 residues. Losses at the gene ends were 5 bases for V and 6 bases for J; bases not matched to a gene: 9. The CDR3 loop is CASSLRLAGFGEQYF. The CDR3 DNA reads as TGTGCCAGTAGTCTCAGACTAGCGGGGTTCGGCGAGCAGTACTTC. The variable domain in full, completed from reference TRBV19 and TRBJ2-7, reads DGGITQSPKYLFRKEGQNVTLSCEQNLNHDAMYWYRQDPGQGLRLIYYSQIVNDFQKGDIAEGYSVSREKKESFPLTVTSAQKNPTAFYLCASSLRLAGFGEQYFGPGTRLTVT.

The V call is TRBV4-3, the J call TRBJ2-7; TRBD2 agrees at 8 bases. Per the germline V gene, CDR1 is LGHNA and CDR2 is YSLEER. The length of the CDR3 is 17 residues. Trimming took 0 bases from V and 5 from J; bases not matched to a gene: 12. The CDR3: CASSQESPGGPRHEQYF. The DNA for the CDR3 is TGCGCCAGCAGCCAAGAATCGCCGGGAGGGCCGCGGCACGAGCAGTACTTC.

The chain combines TRBV2 with TRBJ1-2, with D hard to call. This CDR3 has 12 residues. Trimming took 4 bases from V and 1 from J, leaving 4 bases between them. In germline, CDR1 is SNHLY, CDR2 FYNNEI. This CDR3 reads CASSVINYGYTF. For the CDR3, the DNA is TGTGCCAGCAGTGTCATTAACTATGGCTACACCTTC.

The V gene is TRBV6-5, the J gene TRBJ1-1; D is unresolved. There are 12 residues in the CDR3. Germline V gene lookup returns CDR1 MNHEY and CDR2 SVGAGI. Trimming left V 11 bases short and J 4 bases short, with 14 bases between. Here the CDR3 reads CAVQTARTEAFF. As DNA, the CDR3 is TGTGCCGTACAAACAGCTCGCACTGAAGCTTTCTTT.